Each of the 7 T cell receptor beta chains below was sequenced from the same sample in a study of blood T cell repertoires in COVID-19. The method was immunoSEQ multiplex PCR; TCRdb's version includes in-frame clones alone and lacks a portion of them. The repertoire holds about 250,000 clones, about 80% seen once, with around 16% in the top ten. Sequenced: peripheral blood. Every receptor here comes from a person aged 65-85 years with COVID-19, enrolled during active disease.

The chain has TRBV19 and TRBJ2-5; TRBD2 matches 7 bases. Germline V gene data show CDR1 as LNHDA and CDR2 as SQIVND (reference sequence). Losses at the gene ends were 5 bases for V and 1 base for J; bases not matched to a gene: 16. The CDR3 runs to 18 residues. The CDR3 DNA reads as TGTGCCAGTAGTTCTTCCTGGGGGGGGAAAGGGTTCCAAGAGACCCAGTACTTC. Its translation is CASSSSWGGKGFQETQYF. Full variable domain (outside the CDR3, taken from reference TRBV19 and TRBJ2-5): DGGITQSPKYLFRKEGQNVTLSCEQNLNHDAMYWYRQDPGQGLRLIYYSQIVNDFQKGDIAEGYSVSREKKESFPLTVTSAQKNPTAFYLCASSSSWGGKGFQETQYFGPGTRLLVL.

V usage is TRBV28 and J usage is TRBJ1-1; a weak D match, TRBD1 (5 bases). V dropped 3 bases and J dropped 0 bases, with 8 bases sitting between them. Germline loops: CDR1 MDHEN, CDR2 SYDVKM. This CDR3 is built from 14 residues. The CDR3 bases are TGTGCCAGCAGTTTGACAGTTATGAACACTGAAGCTTTCTTT. Translated, it gives CASSLTVMNTEAFF.

This sequence joins TRBV29-1 and TRBJ1-4; TRBD1 agrees at 8 bases. V shed 1 base, J shed 8 bases, and the junction held 9 bases outside the gene matches. The CDR3 contains 15 residues. CDR1 and CDR2 (germline): SQVTM, ANQGSEA. The CDR3 region has the DNA TGCAGCGTTGAAGGGTCGACAGGGGTTAACGAAAAACTGTTTTTT. It yields the protein CSVEGSTGVNEKLFF.

The genes are TRBV9 and TRBJ1-3, with D hard to call. V shed 2 bases and J shed 0 bases, with 15 bases lying between them. Germline CDR1 and CDR2: SGDLS and YYNGEE. This CDR3 contains 17 residues. CDR3 sequence reads: CASSVRVDPSSGNTIYF. CDR3 nucleotide sequence: TGTGCCAGCAGCGTCCGTGTCGACCCTAGCTCTGGAAACACCATATATTTT.

The chain employs TRBV7-3 and TRBJ2-5; 8 nucleotides line up with TRBD1. Looked up from germline, CDR1 is SGHTA and CDR2 is FQGTGA. With 3 bases clipped from V and 1 base from J, the junction kept 4 bases outside the gene matches. The CDR3 covers 15 residues. This CDR3 reads CASSFDRGPQETQYF. The CDR3 DNA follows: TGTGCCAGCAGCTTCGACAGGGGCCCCCAAGAGACCCAGTACTTC.

This clone was recorded only once. This chain links TRBV2 with TRBJ2-3, with D possibly matching TRBD1 (5 bases). The CDR3 contains 15 residues. The V gene lost 3 bases and the J gene lost 6 bases, with 16 bases spanning the gap. Germline V gene data show CDR1 as SNHLY and CDR2 as FYNNEI. The CDR3 region is CASSEVRVAVDTQYF. In DNA form, the CDR3 reads TGTGCCAGCAGTGAGGTCAGGGTGGCGGTGGATACGCAGTATTTT.

The chain has TRBV19 and TRBJ2-7; 8 nucleotides match TRBD2. V shed 5 bases, J shed 5 bases, and the junction held 8 bases outside the gene matches. CDR1 and CDR2 from the germline V gene are LNHDA and SQIVND (reference sequence). This CDR3 has 14 residues. CDR3 region: CASSDPGLVHEQYF. In DNA, the CDR3 is TGTGCCAGTAGTGATCCGGGACTAGTTCACGAGCAGTACTTC.